This record covers a single TCR beta chain. The data were obtained in a study of cytomegalovirus exposure and HLA in healthy donors. 60 Vbeta and 13 Jbeta primers were used in PCR. Measured with immunoSEQ multiplex PCR; TCRdb has only the in-frame clones, and not every one. Of 72,000 or so clones in the sample, around two thirds were seen once. Germline V gene data show CDR1 as MDHEN and CDR2 as SYDVKM. V was pared by 2 bases and J by 4 bases, with 13 bases between. CDR3 length: 15 amino acids. J is TRBJ2-3 and V is TRBV28; unclear D gene. Sequences were obtained from PBMCs. The clonotype originates from a human donor in good health. The CDR3 spells CASSLAWQRADTQYF. The CDR3, as DNA: TGTGCCAGCAGTTTAGCATGGCAGCGTGCAGATACGCAGTATTTT. Full variable domain (remainder filled in from reference TRBV28 and TRBJ2-3): DVKVTQSSRYLVKRTGEKVFLECVQDMDHENMFWYRQDPGLGLRLIYFSYDVKMKEKGDIPEGYSVSREKKERFSLILESASTNQTSMYLCASSLAWQRADTQYFGPGTRLTVL.